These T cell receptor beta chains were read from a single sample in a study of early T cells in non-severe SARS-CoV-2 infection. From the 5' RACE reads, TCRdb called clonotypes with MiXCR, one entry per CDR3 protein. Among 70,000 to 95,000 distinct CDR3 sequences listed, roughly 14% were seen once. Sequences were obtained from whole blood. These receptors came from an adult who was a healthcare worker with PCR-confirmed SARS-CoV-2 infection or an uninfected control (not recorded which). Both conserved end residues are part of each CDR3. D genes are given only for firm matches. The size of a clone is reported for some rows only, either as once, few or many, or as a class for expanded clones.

cdr3_aa: CASSPFPGSAYNSPLHF
cdr3_nt: TGTGCCAGCAGTCCATTCCCGGGGTCCGCCTATAATTCACCCCTCCACTTT
j_call: TRBJ1-6
v_call: TRBV6-5
clone_size: few
d_call: .

cdr3_aa: CSASGQGAGETQYF
cdr3_nt: TGCAGTGCTAGTGGGCAGGGAGCTGGAGAGACCCAGTACTTC
j_call: TRBJ2-5
v_call: TRBV20-1
clone_size: .
d_call: .

cdr3_aa: CASSEGWGSWNSPLHF
cdr3_nt: TGTGCCAGCAGTGAAGGGTGGGGGTCTTGGAATTCACCCCTCCACTTT
j_call: TRBJ1-6
v_call: TRBV25-1
clone_size: .
d_call: .

cdr3_aa: CASRGGLFGTQYF
cdr3_nt: TGTGCCAGCAGGGGGGGACTATTCGGGACCCAGTACTTC
j_call: TRBJ2-5
v_call: TRBV27
clone_size: .
d_call: TRBD2

cdr3_aa: CATSDPRGRDTGELFF
cdr3_nt: TGTGCCACCAGTGATCCCCGCGGACGAGACACCGGGGAGCTGTTTTTT
j_call: TRBJ2-2
v_call: TRBV24-1
clone_size: few
d_call: .

cdr3_aa: CASSPGHGTDTQYF
cdr3_nt: TGTGCCAGCAGCCCGGGACATGGCACAGATACGCAGTATTTT
j_call: TRBJ2-3
v_call: TRBV11-3
clone_size: few
d_call: .

cdr3_aa: CASSSGHPNTEAFF
cdr3_nt: TGTGCCAGCAGTTCGGGACACCCGAACACTGAAGCTTTCTTT
j_call: TRBJ1-1
v_call: TRBV6-4
clone_size: .
d_call: .

cdr3_aa: CASSLDREGGEQFF
cdr3_nt: TGCGCCAGCAGCTTGGACAGGGAGGGAGGGGAGCAGTTCTTC
j_call: TRBJ2-1
v_call: TRBV5-1
clone_size: few
d_call: .

cdr3_aa: CASSPLNGANSPLHF
cdr3_nt: TGTGCCAGCAGCCCCCTGAATGGGGCTAATTCACCCCTCCACTTT
j_call: TRBJ1-6
v_call: TRBV9
clone_size: .
d_call: .

cdr3_aa: CASSLLQGAGRDTQYF
cdr3_nt: TGTGCCAGCAGCTTGTTACAGGGGGCAGGCCGAGATACGCAGTATTTT
j_call: TRBJ2-3
v_call: TRBV5-4
clone_size: few
d_call: TRBD1

cdr3_aa: CASSPRTGGEAFF
cdr3_nt: TGTGCCAGCAGCCCACGGACAGGGGGCGAAGCTTTCTTT
j_call: TRBJ1-1
v_call: TRBV3-1
clone_size: few
d_call: TRBD1

cdr3_aa: CASSPRGAGETQYF
cdr3_nt: TGTGCCAGCAGCCCCCGGGGGGCTGGAGAGACCCAGTACTTC
j_call: TRBJ2-5
v_call: TRBV7-6
clone_size: few
d_call: .

cdr3_aa: CAISDQGASYNEQFF
cdr3_nt: TGTGCCATCAGTGATCAAGGGGCCTCCTACAATGAGCAGTTCTTC
j_call: TRBJ2-1
v_call: TRBV10-3
clone_size: .
d_call: .

cdr3_aa: CASSLVMTRYNEQFF
cdr3_nt: TGTGCCAGCAGCTTAGTAATGACTAGGTACAATGAGCAGTTCTTC
j_call: TRBJ2-1
v_call: TRBV7-3
clone_size: few
d_call: .

cdr3_aa: CATSGNRGANTEAFF
cdr3_nt: TGTGCCACCAGCGGAAACAGGGGGGCTAACACTGAAGCTTTCTTT
j_call: TRBJ1-1
v_call: TRBV15
clone_size: few
d_call: TRBD1

cdr3_aa: CASSFGHGGGRMNSPLHF
cdr3_nt: TGTGCCAGCAGTTTCGGACATGGTGGGGGCAGGATGAATTCACCCCTCCACTTT
j_call: TRBJ1-6
v_call: TRBV12-3/TRBV12-4
clone_size: few
d_call: .

cdr3_aa: CASSALGATNEKLFF
cdr3_nt: TGTGCCAGCAGCGCCCTGGGTGCAACTAATGAAAAACTGTTTTTT
j_call: TRBJ1-4
v_call: TRBV9
clone_size: .
d_call: .

cdr3_aa: CASSLGGSSNQPQHF
cdr3_nt: TGTGCCAGCAGCTTGGGAGGGAGTAGCAATCAGCCCCAGCATTTT
j_call: TRBJ1-5
v_call: TRBV5-4
clone_size: .
d_call: .

cdr3_aa: CASSATGPNQPQHF
cdr3_nt: TGCGCCAGCAGCGCGACAGGGCCCAATCAGCCCCAGCATTTT
j_call: TRBJ1-5
v_call: TRBV5-1
clone_size: few
d_call: TRBD1

cdr3_aa: CASSQGRDEAFF
cdr3_nt: TGTGCCAGCAGTCAAGGACGGGATGAAGCTTTCTTT
j_call: TRBJ1-1
v_call: TRBV12-3/TRBV12-4
clone_size: .
d_call: .

cdr3_aa: CASSVSYRDSSTDTQYF
cdr3_nt: TGTGCCAGCAGCGTGTCCTATCGGGACAGTAGCACAGATACGCAGTATTTT
j_call: TRBJ2-3
v_call: TRBV9
clone_size: .
d_call: TRBD1

cdr3_aa: CASHPGQGGYNEQFF
cdr3_nt: TGTGCTAGTCACCCTGGACAGGGGGGCTACAATGAGCAGTTCTTC
j_call: TRBJ2-1
v_call: TRBV12-5
clone_size: many
d_call: TRBD1

cdr3_aa: CASSPTSGGGETQYF
cdr3_nt: TGTGCCAGCAGCCCGACTAGCGGGGGAGGAGAGACCCAGTACTTC
j_call: TRBJ2-5
v_call: TRBV7-2
clone_size: few
d_call: TRBD2

cdr3_aa: CASTERQGLRGSPLHF
cdr3_nt: TGTGCCAGCACCGAACGACAGGGTTTACGAGGTTCACCCCTCCACTTT
j_call: TRBJ1-6
v_call: TRBV6-5
clone_size: few
d_call: TRBD1

cdr3_aa: CASSPHQGDTQYF
cdr3_nt: TGTGCCAGCAGCCCACACCAAGGGGATACGCAGTATTTT
j_call: TRBJ2-3
v_call: TRBV3-1
clone_size: .
d_call: .

cdr3_aa: CASSAVHGTDFNEQFF
cdr3_nt: TGTGCCAGCAGTGCCGTCCACGGGACAGACTTTAATGAGCAGTTCTTC
j_call: TRBJ2-1
v_call: TRBV6-1
clone_size: many
d_call: TRBD1

cdr3_aa: CASSLAGGNTEAFF
cdr3_nt: TGTGCCAGCAGCTTGGCAGGCGGGAACACTGAAGCTTTCTTT
j_call: TRBJ1-1
v_call: TRBV5-6
clone_size: many
d_call: .

cdr3_aa: CASSAGGIETQYF
cdr3_nt: TGTGCCAGCTCCGCCGGAGGGATAGAGACCCAGTACTTC
j_call: TRBJ2-5
v_call: TRBV18
clone_size: .
d_call: .

cdr3_aa: CASSDGGGNSPLHF
cdr3_nt: TGTGCCAGCAGTGACGGGGGAGGCAATTCACCCCTCCACTTT
j_call: TRBJ1-6
v_call: TRBV2
clone_size: few
d_call: .

cdr3_aa: CASKVSLSSTDTQYF
cdr3_nt: TGTGCCAGCAAGGTTTCCTTAAGTAGCACAGATACGCAGTATTTT
j_call: TRBJ2-3
v_call: TRBV6-1
clone_size: .
d_call: .

cdr3_aa: CATRGTPDETQYF
cdr3_nt: TGTGCCACCCGAGGGACGCCGGATGAGACCCAGTACTTC
j_call: TRBJ2-5
v_call: TRBV24-1
clone_size: .
d_call: .

cdr3_aa: CSARELRAGGYTF
cdr3_nt: TGCAGTGCTAGAGAGCTCCGGGCAGGTGGCTACACCTTC
j_call: TRBJ1-2
v_call: TRBV20-1
clone_size: .
d_call: .

cdr3_aa: CASSVDHATNEKLFF
cdr3_nt: TGTGCCAGCAGCGTAGACCATGCAACTAATGAAAAACTGTTTTTT
j_call: TRBJ1-4
v_call: TRBV9
clone_size: .
d_call: .

cdr3_aa: CASSLASTEETQYF
cdr3_nt: TGCGCCAGCAGCTTGGCCTCAACAGAAGAGACCCAGTACTTC
j_call: TRBJ2-5
v_call: TRBV5-1
clone_size: few
d_call: .

cdr3_aa: CSVGLQGGTRRGELFF
cdr3_nt: TGCAGCGTTGGGCTACAGGGAGGGACCCGGCGCGGGGAGCTGTTTTTT
j_call: TRBJ2-2
v_call: TRBV29-1
clone_size: few
d_call: .

cdr3_aa: CASKNSRTYNSPLHF
cdr3_nt: TGTGCCAGCAAAAACTCCCGGACCTATAATTCACCCCTCCACTTT
j_call: TRBJ1-6
v_call: TRBV27
clone_size: .
d_call: .

cdr3_aa: CASRRGGTDTQYF
cdr3_nt: TGTGCCAGTCGACGGGGGGGGACAGATACGCAGTATTTT
j_call: TRBJ2-3
v_call: TRBV6-6
clone_size: few
d_call: TRBD2

cdr3_aa: CASSEYNEQFF
cdr3_nt: TGCGCCAGCAGTGAGTATAATGAGCAGTTCTTC
j_call: TRBJ2-1
v_call: TRBV10-2
clone_size: many
d_call: .

cdr3_aa: CASRGRGLGNTIYF
cdr3_nt: TGTGCCAGCAGGGGCAGGGGGCTTGGAAACACCATATATTTT
j_call: TRBJ1-3
v_call: TRBV27
clone_size: few
d_call: TRBD1

cdr3_aa: CASSGQGKETQYF
cdr3_nt: TGTGCCAGCAGCGGACAGGGGAAAGAGACCCAGTACTTC
j_call: TRBJ2-5
v_call: TRBV7-3
clone_size: many
d_call: TRBD1

cdr3_aa: CATSDPGRTRGYTF
cdr3_nt: TGTGCCACCAGTGACCCGGGACGGACGCGCGGCTACACCTTC
j_call: TRBJ1-2
v_call: TRBV24-1
clone_size: few
d_call: .